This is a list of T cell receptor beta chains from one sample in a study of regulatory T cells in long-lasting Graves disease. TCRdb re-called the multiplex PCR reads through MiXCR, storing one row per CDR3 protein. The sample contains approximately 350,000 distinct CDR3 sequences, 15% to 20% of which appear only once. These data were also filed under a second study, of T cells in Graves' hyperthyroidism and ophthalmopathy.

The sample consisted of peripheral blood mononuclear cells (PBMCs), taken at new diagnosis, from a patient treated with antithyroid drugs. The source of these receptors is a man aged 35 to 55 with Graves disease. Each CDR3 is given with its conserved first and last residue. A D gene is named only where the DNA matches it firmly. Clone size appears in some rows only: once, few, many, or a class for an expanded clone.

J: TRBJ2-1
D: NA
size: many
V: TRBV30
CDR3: CAWSVHRETVQFF
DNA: TGTGCCTGGAGTGTACATCGTGAGACCGTACAGTTCTTC

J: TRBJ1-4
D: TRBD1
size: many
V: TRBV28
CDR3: CASETQGHATNEKLFF
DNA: TGTGCCAGCGAGACACAGGGGCACGCAACTAATGAAAAACTGTTTTTT

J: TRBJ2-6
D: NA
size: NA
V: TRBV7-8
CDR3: CASSLEGAGANVLTF
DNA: TGTGCCAGCAGCTTAGAGGGGGCTGGGGCCAACGTCCTGACTTTC

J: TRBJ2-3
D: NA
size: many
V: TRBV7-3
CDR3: CASSFGGPDTQYF
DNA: TGTGCCAGCAGCTTTGGCGGACCAGATACGCAGTATTTT

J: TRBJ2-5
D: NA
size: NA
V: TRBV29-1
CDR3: CSVGWDEETQYF
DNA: TGCAGCGTTGGTTGGGATGAAGAGACCCAGTACTTC

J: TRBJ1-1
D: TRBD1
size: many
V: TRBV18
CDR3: CASSPLDRHRNTEAFF
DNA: TGTGCCAGCTCACCGCTGGACAGGCACCGGAACACTGAAGCTTTCTTT

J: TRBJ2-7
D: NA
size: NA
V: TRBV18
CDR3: CASSPPGSHEQYF
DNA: TGTGCCAGCTCACCACCCGGTTCCCACGAGCAGTACTTC

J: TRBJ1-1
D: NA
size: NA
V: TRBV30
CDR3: CAWSRRRTEAFF
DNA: TGTGCCTGGAGTCGTCGCCGGACAGAAGCTTTCTTT

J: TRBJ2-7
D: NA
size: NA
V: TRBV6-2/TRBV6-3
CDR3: CASSYMRRAYEQYF
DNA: TGTGCCAGCAGTTACATGAGAAGGGCCTACGAGCAGTACTTC

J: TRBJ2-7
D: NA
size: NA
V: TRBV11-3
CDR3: CASSLVAAANEQYF
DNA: TGTGCCAGCAGCTTAGTTGCCGCAGCCAACGAGCAGTACTTC

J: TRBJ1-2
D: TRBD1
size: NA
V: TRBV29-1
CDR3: CSVATDRGANYGYTF
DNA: TGCAGCGTGGCCACAGACAGGGGCGCTAACTATGGCTACACCTTC

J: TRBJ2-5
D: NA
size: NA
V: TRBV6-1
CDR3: CASRLHAGAQETQYF
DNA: TGTGCCAGCAGATTACATGCGGGGGCCCAAGAGACCCAGTACTTC

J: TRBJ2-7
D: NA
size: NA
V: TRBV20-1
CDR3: CSARDTAYEQYF
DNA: TGCAGTGCTAGAGATACAGCCTACGAGCAGTACTTC

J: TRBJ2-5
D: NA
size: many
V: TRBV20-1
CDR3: CSASRVAPRWETQYF
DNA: TGCAGTGCTAGTCGTGTGGCCCCCCGGTGGGAGACCCAGTACTTC

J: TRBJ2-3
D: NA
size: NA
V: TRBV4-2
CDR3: CASSLRGGASTDTQYF
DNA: TGTGCCAGCAGCCTCCGGGGCGGAGCTAGCACAGATACGCAGTATTTT

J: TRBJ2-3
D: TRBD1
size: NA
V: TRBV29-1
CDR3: CSDLGQPSTDTQYF
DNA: TGCAGCGACCTGGGACAGCCAAGCACAGATACGCAGTATTTT

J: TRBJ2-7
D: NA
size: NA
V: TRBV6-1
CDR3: CASVGAGIYEQYF
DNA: TGTGCCAGCGTCGGAGCAGGGATCTACGAGCAGTACTTC

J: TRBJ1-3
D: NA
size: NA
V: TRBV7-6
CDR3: CASSLVGPTGGNTIYF
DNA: TGTGCCAGCAGCTTAGTCGGTCCCACGGGAGGAAACACCATATATTTT

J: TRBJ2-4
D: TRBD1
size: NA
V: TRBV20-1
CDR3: CSALTAGTENIQYF
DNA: TGCAGTGCTTTAACGGCCGGGACAGAAAACATTCAGTACTTC

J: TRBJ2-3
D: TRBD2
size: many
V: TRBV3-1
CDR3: CASSQDRGDTDTQYF
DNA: TGTGCCAGCAGCCAAGACCGGGGGGATACAGATACGCAGTATTTT

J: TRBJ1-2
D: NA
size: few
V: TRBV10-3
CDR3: CAISDQVNYGYTF
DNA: TGTGCCATCAGTGATCAGGTGAACTATGGCTACACCTTC

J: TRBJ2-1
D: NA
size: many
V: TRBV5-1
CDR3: CASSLWNGIAEQFF
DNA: TGCGCCAGCAGCTTATGGAACGGGATCGCCGAGCAGTTCTTC

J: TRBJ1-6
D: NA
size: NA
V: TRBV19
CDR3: CASSVQGGVNSPLHF
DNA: TGTGCCAGTAGTGTTCAGGGTGGCGTCAATTCACCCCTCCACTTT

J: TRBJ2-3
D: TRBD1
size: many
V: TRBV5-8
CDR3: CASSWQGTGDTQYF
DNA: TGTGCCAGCAGCTGGCAGGGGACAGGAGATACGCAGTATTTT